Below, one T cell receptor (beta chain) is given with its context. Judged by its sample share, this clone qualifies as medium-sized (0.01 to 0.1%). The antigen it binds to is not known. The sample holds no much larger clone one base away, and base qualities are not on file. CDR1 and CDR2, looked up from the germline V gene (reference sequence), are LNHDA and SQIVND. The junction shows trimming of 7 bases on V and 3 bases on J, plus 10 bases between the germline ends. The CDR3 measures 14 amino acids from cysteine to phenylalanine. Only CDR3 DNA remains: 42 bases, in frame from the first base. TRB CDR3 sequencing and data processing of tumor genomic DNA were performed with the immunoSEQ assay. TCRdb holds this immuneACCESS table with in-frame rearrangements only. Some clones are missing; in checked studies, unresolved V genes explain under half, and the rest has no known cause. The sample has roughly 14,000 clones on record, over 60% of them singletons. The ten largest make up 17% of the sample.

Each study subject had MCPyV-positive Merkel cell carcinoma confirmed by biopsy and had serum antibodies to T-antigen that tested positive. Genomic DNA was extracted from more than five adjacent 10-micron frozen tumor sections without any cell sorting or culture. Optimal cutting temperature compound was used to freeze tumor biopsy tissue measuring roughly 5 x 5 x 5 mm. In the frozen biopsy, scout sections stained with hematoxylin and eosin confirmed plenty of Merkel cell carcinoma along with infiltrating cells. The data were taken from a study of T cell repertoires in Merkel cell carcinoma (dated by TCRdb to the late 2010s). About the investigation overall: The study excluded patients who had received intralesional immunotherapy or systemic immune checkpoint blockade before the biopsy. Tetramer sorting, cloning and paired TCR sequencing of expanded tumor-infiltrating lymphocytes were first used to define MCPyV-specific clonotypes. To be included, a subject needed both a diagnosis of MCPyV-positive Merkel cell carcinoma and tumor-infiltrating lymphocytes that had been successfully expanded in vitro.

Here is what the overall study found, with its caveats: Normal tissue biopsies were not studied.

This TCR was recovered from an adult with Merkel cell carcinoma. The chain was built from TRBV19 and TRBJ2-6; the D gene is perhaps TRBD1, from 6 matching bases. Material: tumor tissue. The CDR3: CASTTGFGANVLTF. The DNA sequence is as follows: TGTGCCAGTACAACAGGGTTTGGGGCCAACGTCCTGACTTTC.